The T cell receptor beta chain described here comes from a study of Ad26.COV2.S vaccination and SARS-CoV-2 variants. About the research overall: Ad26.COV2.S was injected intramuscularly once or twice, 56 days apart.

V was shortened by 6 bases and J by 4 bases, with 7 bases between the two germline ends. Germline values: CDR1 MNHEY, CDR2 SVGAGI. The CDR3 spans 11 residues. Noted treatment: 19 received Ad26.COV2.S at low or high dose, single or two shots; about 5 received placebo; per-sample allocation not given. The study sampled participants on day 63 after the first vaccine or placebo injection. The protocol was immunoSEQ multiplex PCR, while the TCRdb copy is restricted to in-frame clones and leaves out a portion. The sample shows some 250,000 clones, approximately 87% of them seen only once. The clonotype was recovered from a person aged 18-60 years who received the Ad26.COV2.S COVID-19 vaccine or a placebo. Sequencing used peripheral blood, obtained in a trial of Ad26.COV2.S vaccine versus placebo. The chain has TRBV6-5 and TRBJ2-7; unclear D gene. The DNA of the CDR3 is TGTGCCAGCAGCAGAACATACGAGCAGTACTTC. It translates to CASSRTYEQYF.